The 20 T cell receptor beta chains presented below share a single source sample, sequenced in a study of cytomegalovirus exposure and HLA in healthy donors. Amplification used 60 Vbeta primers and 13 Jbeta primers. The table came from immunoSEQ multiplex PCR; TCRdb's copy has only in-frame clones and leaves some out. Of 90,000 to 100,000 clones listed, about 81% are singletons. The sample taken for sequencing was PBMCs. Receptors originate from a man aged 40-55 years in good health and CMV-seronegative.

The V and J genes are TRBV6-6 and TRBJ1-5; a possible D gene is TRBD1 (5 bases). V gave up 0 bases and J gave up 0 bases, with 9 bases separating them. The length of the CDR3 is 16 residues. Germline V lookup: CDR1 MNHNY, CDR2 SVGAGI (reference sequence). The CDR3 DNA is TGTGCCAGCAGTTACTCGATACAGGATAGCAATCAGCCCCAGCATTTT. Translation: CASSYSIQDSNQPQHF.

The count of this clone is one. The gene calls are TRBV29-1 and TRBJ2-3, with 7 bases fitting TRBD1. Germline V gives CDR1 SQVTM, CDR2 ANQGSEA. Unmatched junction bases numbered 7, after V lost 7 bases and J lost 6 bases. This CDR3 is built from 12 residues. The CDR3, as DNA: TGCAGCGCCTTGACAGGGTATGATACGCAGTATTTT. As protein: CSALTGYDTQYF.

The rearrangement links TRBV19 to TRBJ2-2, with 10 nucleotides matching TRBD2. The V and J ends lost 3 bases and 1 base, in that order; junction bases with no gene match: 14. Germline V gene data show CDR1 as LNHDA and CDR2 as SQIVND (reference sequence). This CDR3 has 20 amino acids. The CDR3 sequence: CASSIQRASGGEGNTGELFF. The CDR3 DNA reads TGTGCCAGTAGTATTCAGCGGGCTAGCGGGGGTGAAGGGAACACCGGGGAGCTGTTTTTT.

The chain is built from TRBV5-6 and TRBJ1-2, with 9 bases aligning to TRBD1. The trim removed 3 bases at V and 5 bases at J, leaving 5 bases unmatched. There are 14 residues in the CDR3. Germline-derived CDR1 and CDR2 are SGHDT and YYEEEE. CDR3 region: CASSYRGRQYGYTF. CDR3 bases: TGTGCCAGCAGCTACAGGGGGCGGCAATATGGCTACACCTTC.

The chain links TRBV7-3 to TRBJ2-1, with D tentatively TRBD2 (5 bases). CDR1 and CDR2 (germline): SGHTA, FQGTGA. The CDR3 totals 13 residues. Trimming stripped 5 bases from V and 4 bases from J, with 9 bases between. As DNA, the CDR3 is TGTGCCAGCAGCCCCGGGATATACAATGAGCAGTTCTTC. It yields the protein CASSPGIYNEQFF.

This clone came up a few times. V and J are TRBV6-5 and TRBJ2-7; 10 bases match TRBD1. Losses at the gene ends were 7 bases for V and 4 bases for J; bases not matched to a gene: 10. The germline V gene encodes CDR1 MNHEY and CDR2 SVGAGI. This CDR3 is built from 15 residues. The CDR3 sequence is CASKPGTGESYEQYF. The CDR3 nucleotides are TGTGCCAGCAAACCCGGGACAGGGGAGTCATACGAGCAGTACTTC.

The chain carries TRBV14 and TRBJ2-3; D might be TRBD2 (7 bases). The CDR3 sequence is 15 residues long. Trimming shortened V by 3 bases and J by 2 bases, and 12 bases separated the two germline ends. Germline V CDR1 and CDR2: SGHDN, FVKESK. This CDR3 reads CASSQGGAHTDTQYF. CDR3 DNA: TGTGCCAGCAGCCAGGGGGGGGCCCACACAGATACGCAGTATTTT.

The CDR3 sequence is CASSPGDRDLLGLRNEQFF. CDR3 bases: TGTGCCAGCAGCCCTGGGGACAGGGACCTTCTTGGATTGCGGAATGAGCAGTTCTTC. The chain has TRBV7-2 and TRBJ2-1; TRBD1 matches 9 bases. Germline CDR1 and CDR2: SGHTA and FQGNSA. Losses at the gene ends were 5 bases for V and 7 bases for J; bases not matched to a gene: 21. This CDR3 is 19 amino acids long.

V gene TRBV30 combines with J gene TRBJ2-1; D is unresolved. V shed 2 bases and J shed 9 bases, with 8 bases lying between them. The length of the CDR3 is 11 residues. Germline CDR1 and CDR2: GTSNPN and SVGIG (reference sequence). The chain's CDR3 is CAWSPNCEQFF. The CDR3 DNA sequence: TGTGCCTGGAGTCCAAACTGTGAGCAGTTCTTC.

Concerning this clone: In the same sample, other DNA sequences code for this CDR3. The chain carries TRBV10-1 and TRBJ2-5; 8 positions match TRBD2. There are 14 residues in the CDR3. V lost 4 bases and J lost 2; bases outside the gene matches: 3. Germline V gene lookup returns CDR1 WNHNN and CDR2 SYGVQD (reference sequence). CDR3 protein: CASSAGGPQETQYF. CDR3 in DNA: TGCGCCAGCAGTGCGGGGGGGCCACAAGAGACCCAGTACTTC.

The chain uses TRBV5-1 and TRBJ2-5; D unresolved. The end of the DNA aligns better with TRBJ2-7, so the J call may be wrong. The germline V gene has CDR1 SGHRS and CDR2 YFSETQ. The length of the CDR3 is 11 residues. CDR3 coding DNA: TGCGCCAGCAGCGGGGACTACGAGCAGTACTTC. It codes for CASSGDYEQYF.

The DNA for the CDR3 is TGTGCCAGGTCCAGCCGGGACAACGACACCGAGCAGTACTTC. Its protein product is CARSSRDNDTEQYF. The V gene is TRBV2, the J gene TRBJ2-7, with D perhaps matching TRBD1 (6 bases). Trimming stripped 9 bases from V and 6 bases from J, with 21 bases between. Germline CDR1 reads SNHLY; CDR2 reads FYNNEI. There are 14 residues in the CDR3.

V gene TRBV18 combines with J gene TRBJ2-7; a possible D gene is TRBD1 (6 bases). Trimming left V 4 bases short and J 6 bases short, with 13 bases between. This CDR3 has 13 amino acids. CDR1 and CDR2 from the germline V gene are KGHSH and LQKENI. DNA for the CDR3: TGTGCCAGCTCACTCAGGACAGCTTTCGAGCAGTACTTC. It codes for CASSLRTAFEQYF.

V gene TRBV27 combines with J gene TRBJ1-1; 7 bases match TRBD1. This CDR3 has 13 residues. The germline V gene encodes CDR1 MNHEY and CDR2 SMNVEV (reference sequence). Trimming cost V 2 bases and J 10 bases; bases outside gene matches: 7. This CDR3 is CASSLTLQGTAFF. The CDR3 nucleotides are TGTGCCAGCAGTTTAACCTTACAGGGGACAGCTTTCTTT.

This sequence joins TRBV9 and TRBJ1-2; 7 bases match TRBD1. Germline CDR1 reads SGDLS; CDR2 reads YYNGEE. V was clipped by 3 bases and J by 7 bases; unmatched bases: 9. The CDR3 loop spans 14 amino acids. CDR3 protein: CASSAGTAKGGYTF. The CDR3 nucleotides are TGTGCCAGCAGCGCTGGGACAGCCAAAGGTGGCTACACCTTC.

V is TRBV6-5 and J is TRBJ1-5; no clear D gene. CDR1 and CDR2 from the germline V gene are MNHEY and SVGAGI. CDR3 length: 13 residues. V lost 5 bases and J lost 6, with 11 bases in between. CDR3 nucleotide sequence: TGTGCCAGCAGTGGAGGGAGGGTTCAGCCCCAGCATTTT. Translated: CASSGGRVQPQHF.

CDR3 amino acids: CASSLRVTDSPLHF. In DNA form, the CDR3 reads TGTGCCAGCAGCCTCCGCGTGACTGATTCACCCCTCCACTTT. This rearrangement joins TRBV7-8 to TRBJ1-6, with D unresolved. CDR1 is SGHVS and CDR2 is FQNEAQ in the germline V gene. V was pared by 5 bases and J by 8 bases, with 13 bases between. The CDR3 totals 14 residues.

The V gene is TRBV9, the J gene TRBJ2-2, with D unclear. Germline CDR1 and CDR2: SGDLS and YYNGEE. Trimming took 0 bases from V and 1 from J, leaving 7 bases between them. The CDR3 spans 15 residues. CDR3 protein: CASSVAVRNTGELFF. The CDR3 DNA sequence: TGTGCCAGCAGCGTAGCTGTGCGGAACACCGGGGAGCTGTTTTTT.

The chain has TRBV7-7 and TRBJ1-4; unclear D gene. In germline, CDR1 is SSHAT, CDR2 FNYEAQ (reference sequence). V shed 3 bases and J shed 7 bases, with 12 bases lying between them. CDR3 length: 14 amino acids. CDR3 amino acids: CASSFNAGSEKLFF. In nucleotides, the CDR3 is TGTGCCAGCAGCTTCAACGCCGGGAGTGAAAAACTGTTTTTT.

V gene TRBV28 combines with J gene TRBJ1-1; 8 bases are a match to TRBD1. CDR3 length: 18 amino acids. V shed 3 bases, J shed 0 bases, and the junction held 12 bases outside the gene matches. The germline CDR1 and CDR2 sequences are MDHEN and SYDVKM. The CDR3 region is CASSFRTGRRSMNTEAFF. CDR3 DNA sequence: TGTGCCAGCAGTTTTCGGACAGGGCGAAGGAGTATGAACACTGAAGCTTTCTTT. The variable domain in full, with the rest retrieved from reference TRBV28 and TRBJ1-1, is DVKVTQSSRYLVKRTGEKVFLECVQDMDHENMFWYRQDPGLGLRLIYFSYDVKMKEKGDIPEGYSVSREKKERFSLILESASTNQTSMYLCASSFRTGRRSMNTEAFFGQGTRLTVV.